This T cell receptor beta chain was recorded in a study of spatial heterogeneity in lung cancer. This clonotype was seen repeatedly, ten times or more. Its specificity is not known. Study results and limitations: Counts of expanded alpha and beta TCRs within tumors tracked the tumor nonsynonymous mutation count. Ubiquitous and regional nonsynonymous mutations were each tracked by the matching count of ubiquitous or regional expanded TCRs.

The sample's time point: sample taken at primary tumor resection. Unsorted tumor, nontumor lung tissue or cryopreserved PBMC supplied the whole RNA. Every molecule of TCR cDNA had its own unique molecular identifier. From the 5' RACE reads, TCRdb called clonotypes with MiXCR, one entry per CDR3 protein. This sample has almost 7,500 distinct CDR3 sequences; more than 13% occur once, and the top ten carry 9%. Here the sequenced sample was lung tumor tissue, taken at surgery. The clonotype was recovered from a female donor with early-stage non-small cell lung cancer.

The CDR3 region is CASSFGYGRLGGPYNEQFF. DNA of the CDR3: TGTGCCAGCAGCTTTGGGTACGGGAGGCTCGGGGGGCCCTACAATGAGCAGTTCTTC. This chain connects TRBV7-8 to TRBJ2-1, with a weak D call TRBD2 (7 bases). The CDR3 spans 19 residues. V lost 3 bases and J 2 bases, leaving 23 bases between the germline ends. Per the germline V gene, CDR1 is SGHVS and CDR2 is FQNEAQ.